The rows below give T cell receptor beta chains drawn from one sample of a study of T cell changes during pregnancy in multiple sclerosis. Here immunoSEQ multiplex PCR was the method, and the copy in TCRdb shows in-frame clones only, minus some. The sample holds tens of thousands of clones; about 92% are singletons and the top ten take less than 0.3%. Sample: CD4+ T cells from peripheral blood mononuclear cells, taken in the third trimester of pregnancy. These receptors were obtained from a female donor with multiple sclerosis, enrolled in a pregnancy study. Each CDR3 is given with its conserved first and last residue. D genes are given only for firm matches. Clone size appears in some rows only: once, few, many, or a class for an expanded clone.

TRBD2 | TRBJ2-7 | NA | TRBV5-1 | CASSPRAGGSNYEQYF | TGCGCCAGCAGCCCGAGAGCGGGAGGATCGAACTACGAGCAGTACTTC
NA | TRBJ1-4 | NA | TRBV28 | CASSFGLGVNRNF | TGTGCCAGCAGTTTTGGATTAGGGGTTAACAGGAATTTT
NA | TRBJ1-2 | NA | TRBV28 | CASSLNGNYGYTF | TGTGCCAGCAGTTTAAATGGCAACTATGGCTACACCTTC
NA | TRBJ2-3 | NA | TRBV10-1 | CASSKYTGTLTDTQYF | TGCGCCAGCAGTAAATACACGGGAACGCTCACAGATACGCAGTATTTT
NA | TRBJ1-1 | NA | TRBV5-6 | CASSWGWRGSGTEAFF | TGTGCCAGCAGCTGGGGTTGGAGAGGGTCGGGCACTGAAGCTTTCTTT
NA | TRBJ1-1 | NA | TRBV19 | CASNDRLVTEAFF | TGTGCCAGCAACGACAGGTTAGTCACTGAAGCTTTCTTT
NA | TRBJ1-5 | NA | TRBV18 | CASSPQGDQPQHF | TGTGCCAGCTCACCACAGGGGGATCAGCCCCAGCATTTT
TRBD1 | TRBJ1-1 | NA | TRBV27 | CASSFDRGPNTEAFF | TGTGCCAGCAGTTTCGACAGGGGGCCGAACACTGAAGCTTTCTTT
TRBD2 | TRBJ2-1 | few | TRBV5-4 | CASSSGTRMGNEQFF | TGTGCCAGCAGCTCCGGGACTAGGATGGGCAATGAGCAGTTCTTC
TRBD1 | TRBJ2-5 | NA | TRBV27 | CASSQQGALGQETQYF | TGTGCCAGCAGTCAACAGGGGGCGCTAGGTCAAGAGACCCAGTACTTC
NA | TRBJ1-2 | NA | TRBV18 | CASSPQGYYGYTF | TGTGCCAGCTCACCACAGGGGTACTATGGCTACACCTTC
TRBD1 | TRBJ1-2 | NA | TRBV5-4 | CASSLDDRGGGYTF | TGTGCCAGCAGCTTAGATGACAGGGGAGGCGGCTACACCTTC
TRBD1 | TRBJ2-6 | NA | TRBV4-1 | CASSQRSRGSGANVLTF | TGCGCCAGCAGCCAAAGATCCAGGGGGTCTGGGGCCAACGTCCTGACTTTC
NA | TRBJ1-1 | NA | TRBV25-1 | CASRPLGGVAEAFF | TGTGCCAGCAGACCCCTCGGGGGGGTGGCTGAAGCTTTCTTT
TRBD2 | TRBJ2-3 | NA | TRBV27 | CASSSRLLTSGRSDTQYF | TGTGCCAGCAGTTCGCGACTCCTGACTAGCGGCAGGTCGGATACGCAGTATTTT
NA | TRBJ2-3 | NA | TRBV7-9 | CASSFGQATQYF | TGTGCCAGCAGCTTTGGGCAGGCTACGCAGTATTTT
NA | TRBJ2-7 | medium-sized | TRBV5-1 | CASSLLGGTYEQYF | TGCGCCAGCAGCTTGTTAGGAGGGACCTACGAGCAGTACTTC
TRBD1 | TRBJ1-3 | NA | TRBV30 | CAWNTGTGLSGNTIYF | TGTGCCTGGAACACTGGGACAGGCCTCTCTGGAAACACCATATATTTT
TRBD1 | TRBJ2-1 | NA | TRBV19 | CASTLGTGGNEQFF | TGTGCCAGTACCCTCGGGACAGGGGGGAATGAGCAGTTCTTC
NA | TRBJ1-1 | once | TRBV6-6 | CASSYSRGTEAFF | TGTGCCAGCAGTTACTCACGGGGCACTGAAGCTTTCTTT
NA | TRBJ2-1 | NA | TRBV9 | CASSRVGEVPNEQFF | TGTGCCAGCAGCAGGGTGGGGGAGGTCCCCAATGAGCAGTTCTTC
TRBD2 | TRBJ2-5 | NA | TRBV2 | CASSGASGTQETQYF | TGTGCCAGCAGTGGGGCTAGCGGGACCCAAGAGACCCAGTACTTC
NA | TRBJ1-2 | NA | TRBV5-1 | CASSDTTGSGGYGYTF | TGCGCCAGCAGCGATACAACAGGGTCGGGCGGCTATGGCTACACCTTC
TRBD1 | TRBJ1-2 | NA | TRBV6-5 | CASSYRTGTNYGYTF | TGTGCCAGCAGTTACCGGACAGGGACTAACTATGGCTACACCTTC
NA | TRBJ2-1 | NA | TRBV5-1 | CASSRGNNEQFF | TGCGCCAGCAGCCGAGGAAACAATGAGCAGTTCTTC
NA | TRBJ1-5 | NA | TRBV6-5 | CASSRSGQGNQPQHF | TGTGCCAGCAGTCGATCTGGACAAGGCAATCAGCCCCAGCATTTT
TRBD1 | TRBJ2-6 | once | TRBV5-6 | CASSLTQGVAGANVLTF | TGTGCCAGCAGCTTGACACAGGGGGTAGCTGGGGCCAACGTCCTGACTTTC
TRBD1 | TRBJ1-1 | NA | TRBV30 | CAWARQGNTEAFF | TGTGCCTGGGCCCGACAGGGGAACACTGAAGCTTTCTTT
TRBD2 | TRBJ2-3 | NA | TRBV10-3 | CAISDKAGPPTDTQYF | TGTGCCATCAGTGATAAAGCGGGACCCCCCACAGATACGCAGTATTTT
NA | TRBJ2-5 | NA | TRBV5-1 | CASSLTGPETQYF | TGCGCCAGCAGCCTGACAGGCCCAGAGACCCAGTACTTC
NA | TRBJ2-7 | NA | TRBV10-3 | CAITYFGTALPPGVYEQYF | TGTGCCATCACCTACTTCGGGACAGCTCTCCCTCCGGGAGTGTACGAGCAGTACTTC
NA | TRBJ1-4 | NA | TRBV9 | CASSVGGSPAGFNEKLFF | TGTGCCAGCAGCGTAGGGGGCTCCCCCGCAGGGTTTAATGAAAAACTGTTTTTT
TRBD1 | TRBJ2-7 | NA | TRBV5-6 | CASSLARTGGWEQYF | TGTGCCAGCAGCTTGGCACGGACAGGGGGGTGGGAGCAGTACTTC
TRBD1 | TRBJ2-7 | NA | TRBV30 | CAWSVRQGEQYF | TGTGCCTGGAGTGTAAGACAGGGCGAGCAGTACTTC
NA | TRBJ2-6 | NA | TRBV27 | CAGRRGSGANVLTF | TGTGCCGGGAGGAGGGGCTCTGGGGCCAACGTCCTGACTTTC
TRBD1 | TRBJ2-7 | NA | TRBV27 | CASRLNRGPHSYEQYF | TGTGCCAGCAGACTAAACAGGGGACCTCATTCCTACGAGCAGTACTTC
TRBD1 | TRBJ2-7 | NA | TRBV15 | CATSREIGTGTAGKQYF | TGTGCCACCAGCAGGGAGATTGGTACTGGGACAGCAGGGAAGCAGTACTTC
NA | TRBJ1-5 | NA | TRBV7-9 | CASSLPNQPQHF | TGTGCCAGCAGCTTACCAAATCAGCCCCAGCATTTT
NA | TRBJ1-4 | NA | TRBV6-1 | CASSQARGGEKLFF | TGTGCCAGCAGCCAAGCCAGGGGAGGGGAAAAACTGTTTTTT
TRBD1 | TRBJ2-7 | NA | TRBV30 | CAWSPPGGQGIYEQYF | TGTGCCTGGAGTCCCCCAGGAGGACAGGGAATCTACGAGCAGTACTTC
NA | TRBJ2-7 | NA | TRBV6-1 | CASRRSDGGYEQYF | TGTGCCAGCAGGAGGTCCGACGGGGGTTACGAGCAGTACTTC
TRBD1 | TRBJ1-3 | NA | TRBV19 | CASSVNGQGFSGNTIYF | TGTGCCAGTAGTGTGAACGGACAGGGCTTCTCTGGAAACACCATATATTTT
TRBD1 | TRBJ1-6 | NA | TRBV18 | CASSPDRDNSPLHF | TGTGCCAGCTCACCGGACAGGGATAATTCACCCCTCCACTTT
TRBD2 | TRBJ2-3 | once | TRBV10-3 | CAISGRGGTSPDTQYF | TGTGCCATCAGTGGTCGCGGGGGAACTTCGCCAGATACGCAGTATTTT
TRBD2 | TRBJ2-2 | NA | TRBV5-4 | CASSLPGLAGENTGELFF | TGTGCCAGCAGCTTACCGGGACTAGCGGGGGAAAACACCGGGGAGCTGTTTTTT
NA | TRBJ1-1 | NA | TRBV6-1 | CASSESQFGAFF | TGTGCCAGCAGTGAAAGTCAATTCGGGGCTTTCTTT
NA | TRBJ1-6 | NA | TRBV12-2 | CASRLETGSSYNSPLHF | TGTGCAAGTCGCTTAGAGACAGGCAGCTCCTATAATTCACCCCTCCACTTT
NA | TRBJ1-1 | NA | TRBV11-3 | CASSLEGGNPTEAFF | TGTGCCAGCAGCTTAGAGGGAGGGAATCCCACTGAAGCTTTCTTT
NA | TRBJ2-7 | NA | TRBV5-8 | CASSLAASASYEQYF | TGTGCCAGCAGCTTGGCGGCTAGCGCTTCCTACGAGCAGTACTTC
TRBD2 | TRBJ2-1 | NA | TRBV2 | CASNLGTSSKRKYNEQFF | TGTGCCAGCAATTTAGGGACTAGCTCTAAGAGGAAATACAATGAGCAGTTCTTC
TRBD1 | TRBJ1-2 | NA | TRBV2 | CASSTGVYGYTF | TGTGCCAGCAGTACAGGGGTCTATGGCTACACCTTC
TRBD1 | TRBJ1-5 | NA | TRBV28 | CASSSGQRGLGGNQPQHF | TGTGCCAGCAGTTCGGGACAGAGGGGGTTGGGGGGCAATCAGCCCCAGCATTTT
NA | TRBJ2-2 | NA | TRBV6-1 | CATSRQDSNTGELFF | TGTGCCACCTCGAGACAGGACTCGAACACCGGGGAGCTGTTTTTT
TRBD1 | TRBJ2-5 | NA | TRBV28 | CATDRARETQYF | TGTGCCACGGACAGGGCGAGGGAGACCCAGTACTTC
TRBD2 | TRBJ2-2 | NA | TRBV30 | CAWREGLAAYTGELFF | TGTGCCTGGAGGGAAGGGCTAGCGGCTTACACCGGGGAGCTGTTTTTT
NA | TRBJ1-2 | NA | TRBV19 | CASLGTGFGLGYTF | TGTGCCAGTCTTGGTACGGGTTTCGGCCTTGGCTACACCTTC
NA | TRBJ1-3 | NA | TRBV5-5 | CASSLVTGSGNTIYF | TGTGCCAGCAGCTTGGTTACAGGCTCTGGAAACACCATATATTTT